This TCR beta chain was captured by sequencing in a study of shared clonotypes between healthy human individuals. Clones were sequenced by immunoSEQ multiplex PCR, and TCRdb holds only the in-frame ones, with some missing. Here the sample spans millions of clones, 85% to 95% being singletons. Study-wide results and caveats: Despite large depth, sorted-subset datasets appeared incompletely sequenced.

As regards this clone: Antigen: not known.

From germline, CDR1 is MNHNS and CDR2 SASEGT. The CDR3 consists of 13 residues. Between the trimmed V and J ends, which lost 6 bases and 5 bases, there was a span of 14 bases. This sequence joins TRBV6-1 and TRBJ2-7, with D possibly being TRBD1 or TRBD2 (6 bases each). This receptor was obtained from a man younger than 35 in good health. The specimen was naive CD4+ T cells sorted from blood. As for subset: CD45RA+ positively selected. The CDR3 sequence is CASRFWRGDEQYF. The CDR3 coding sequence is TGTGCCAGCAGATTTTGGAGGGGGGACGAGCAGTACTTC.